Listed here is a single TCR beta chain. This entry is derived from a study of blood T cell repertoires in COVID-19. Study summary: The cDNA or gDNA used as material had been derived from T cells, B-cell-depleted T cells, or PBMCs.

V trimming: 0 bases; J trimming: 3 bases; junction bases outside the gene matches: 16. The CDR3 spans 20 residues. The germline V gene encodes CDR1 LGHNT and CDR2 FRNRAP. The authors' processing: Quantification of nucleated cells was approximated via reference gene primer amplification. TCRdb's copy holds only in-frame clones and misses some; the assay was immunoSEQ multiplex PCR. V and J calls plus clone size are reproduced from that table; the DNA served to infer D and trimming. The table records roughly 200,000 clones, approximately 80% of them present only once. The receptor's source is a man aged 35-49 years with acute or convalescent COVID-19. Sequencing was done on a sample of peripheral blood. The chain joins TRBV12-5 to TRBJ2-7; TRBD1 matches 11 bases. CDR3 protein: CASGLVPGFGTGGPNYEQYF. CDR3 sequence (DNA): TGTGCTAGTGGTTTGGTACCGGGTTTTGGGACAGGGGGACCGAACTACGAGCAGTACTTC.